The sequence of this T cell receptor (beta chain) was determined in a study of blood T cells in healthy people across ages. This clonotype was seen a few times. As yet, its antigen is unknown. Study results and limitations: Both naive CD4+ cell counts and diversity were greater in long-lived donors than in aged donors. Bulk PBMC profiling left naive and antigen-experienced comparisons inconclusive.

The authors drew around 9.3 milliliters of peripheral blood from each donor. The CDR3 runs to 17 residues. V shed 0 bases and J shed 4 bases, with 18 bases lying between them. Per germline, CDR1 SGDLS and CDR2 YYNGEE. Next came a second PCR, run for about 6 to 11 cycles, which used a sample-barcoded 5' primer along with a J-beta primer mix. A single record per CDR3 protein comes from TCRdb applying MiXCR to the 5' RACE reads. The data contain 600,000 to 800,000 distinct CDR3 sequences, more than 20% of them singletons. The sequence came from a man aged 65 to 85 in good health. Material for sequencing was blood. The genes are TRBV9 and TRBJ2-3; tentative D call: TRBD1 (6 bases). Here the CDR3 reads CASSVDLTGMGPDTQYF. The CDR3, as DNA: TGTGCCAGCAGCGTAGACCTTACAGGGATGGGGCCAGATACGCAGTATTTT.